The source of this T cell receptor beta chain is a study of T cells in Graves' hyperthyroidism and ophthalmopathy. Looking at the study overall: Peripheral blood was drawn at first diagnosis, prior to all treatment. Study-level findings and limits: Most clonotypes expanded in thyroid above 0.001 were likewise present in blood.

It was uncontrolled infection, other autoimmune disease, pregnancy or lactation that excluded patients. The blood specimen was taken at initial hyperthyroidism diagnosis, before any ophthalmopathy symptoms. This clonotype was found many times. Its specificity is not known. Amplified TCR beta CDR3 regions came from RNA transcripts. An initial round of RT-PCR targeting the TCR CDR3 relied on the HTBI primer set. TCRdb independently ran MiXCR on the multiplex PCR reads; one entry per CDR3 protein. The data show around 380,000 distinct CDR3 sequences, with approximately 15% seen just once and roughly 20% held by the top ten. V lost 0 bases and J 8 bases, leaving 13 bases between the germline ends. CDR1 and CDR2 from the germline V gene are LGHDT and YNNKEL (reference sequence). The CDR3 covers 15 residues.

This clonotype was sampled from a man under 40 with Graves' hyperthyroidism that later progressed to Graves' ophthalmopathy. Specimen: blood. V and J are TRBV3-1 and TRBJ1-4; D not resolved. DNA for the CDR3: TGTGCCAGCAGCCAAGAACCTATCGAGTCAGAAAAACTGTTTTTT. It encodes CASSQEPIESEKLFF.